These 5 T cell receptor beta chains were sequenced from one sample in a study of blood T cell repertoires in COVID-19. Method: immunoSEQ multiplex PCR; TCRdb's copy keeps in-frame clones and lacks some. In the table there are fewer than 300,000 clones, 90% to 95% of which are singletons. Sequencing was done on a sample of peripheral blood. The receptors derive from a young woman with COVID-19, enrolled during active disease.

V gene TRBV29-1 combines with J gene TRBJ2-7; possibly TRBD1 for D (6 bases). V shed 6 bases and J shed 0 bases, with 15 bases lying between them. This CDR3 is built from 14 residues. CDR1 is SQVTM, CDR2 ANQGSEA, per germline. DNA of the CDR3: TGCAGCGTCGAAACCGGGACAATCTCCTACGAGCAGTACTTC. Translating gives CSVETGTISYEQYF.

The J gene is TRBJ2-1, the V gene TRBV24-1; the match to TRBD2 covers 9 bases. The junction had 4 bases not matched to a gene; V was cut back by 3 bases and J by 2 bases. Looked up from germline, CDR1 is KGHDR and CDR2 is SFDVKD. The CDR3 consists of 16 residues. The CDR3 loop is CATSDHSGSAYNEQFF. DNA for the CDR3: TGTGCCACCAGTGATCATAGCGGGAGCGCCTACAATGAGCAGTTCTTC.

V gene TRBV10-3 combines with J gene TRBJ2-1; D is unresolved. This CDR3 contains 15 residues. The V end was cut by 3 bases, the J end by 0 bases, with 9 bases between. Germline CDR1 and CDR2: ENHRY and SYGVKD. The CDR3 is CAISEFGGSYNEQFF. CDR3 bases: TGTGCCATCAGTGAATTCGGCGGCTCCTACAATGAGCAGTTCTTC.

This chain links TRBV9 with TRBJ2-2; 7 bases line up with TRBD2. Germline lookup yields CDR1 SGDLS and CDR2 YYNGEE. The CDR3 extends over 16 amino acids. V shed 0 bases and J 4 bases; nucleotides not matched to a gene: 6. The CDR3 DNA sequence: TGTGCCAGCAGCGTAGTAGTCTCGGGGGGCACCGGGGAGCTGTTTTTT. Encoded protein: CASSVVVSGGTGELFF.

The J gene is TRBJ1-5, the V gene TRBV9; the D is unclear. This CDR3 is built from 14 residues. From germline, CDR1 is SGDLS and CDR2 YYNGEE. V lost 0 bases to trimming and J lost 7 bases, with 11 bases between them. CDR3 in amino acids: CASSVGRGGQPQHF. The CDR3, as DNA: TGTGCCAGCAGCGTAGGTCGGGGTGGGCAGCCCCAGCATTTT.